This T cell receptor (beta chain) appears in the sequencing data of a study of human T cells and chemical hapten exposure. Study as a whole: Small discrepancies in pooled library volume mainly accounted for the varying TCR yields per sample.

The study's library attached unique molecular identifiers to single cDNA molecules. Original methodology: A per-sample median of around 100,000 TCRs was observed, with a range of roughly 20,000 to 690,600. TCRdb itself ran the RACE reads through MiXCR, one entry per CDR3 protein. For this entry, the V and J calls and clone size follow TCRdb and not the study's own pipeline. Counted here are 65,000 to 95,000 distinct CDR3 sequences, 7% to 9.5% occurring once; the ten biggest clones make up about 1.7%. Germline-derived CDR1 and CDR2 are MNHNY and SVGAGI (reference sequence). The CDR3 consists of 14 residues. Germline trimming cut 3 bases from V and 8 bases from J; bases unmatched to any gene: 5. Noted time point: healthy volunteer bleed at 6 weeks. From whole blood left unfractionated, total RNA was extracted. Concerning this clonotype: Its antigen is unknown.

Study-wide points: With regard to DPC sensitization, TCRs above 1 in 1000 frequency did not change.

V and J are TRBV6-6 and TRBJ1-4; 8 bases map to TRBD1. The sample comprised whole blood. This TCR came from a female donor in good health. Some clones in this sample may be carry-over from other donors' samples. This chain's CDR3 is CASSYGQGGEKLFF. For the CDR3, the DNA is TGTGCCAGCAGTTATGGACAGGGTGGAGAAAAACTGTTTTTT.